This T cell receptor beta chain was found in a study of blood T cell repertoires in COVID-19. Turning to the study itself: The United States, Italy and Spain were the sources of the acute and convalescent COVID-19 samples. The cDNA or gDNA used as material had been derived from T cells, B-cell-depleted T cells, or PBMCs.

This clone appeared a single time. Per the original data handling: Nucleated cell number was recorded as an estimate derived from reference gene primer amplification. Sequencing was performed with immunoSEQ multiplex PCR; in TCRdb, only in-frame clones are kept and a portion is missing. The V and J calls and clone size are taken from that table; D and trimming were inferred from the DNA. The repertoire includes 120,000 or so clones, less than 85% of them detected once, and around 0.9% sits in the top ten. This receptor was obtained from a human donor with acute or convalescent COVID-19. The donor label of this sample is uncertain. The specimen sequenced was peripheral blood.

The CDR3 DNA is TGTGCCAGCAGCTCGAGCGGGGGGCCTTACAATGAGCAGTTCTTC. The encoded protein is CASSSSGGPYNEQFF. The chain carries TRBV7-3 and TRBJ2-1, with 9 bases fitting TRBD2. This CDR3 comprises 15 residues. Trimming removed 4 bases from V and 4 bases from J; junction bases left unmatched: 5. CDR1 SGHTA and CDR2 FQGTGA come from the germline V gene. The whole variable domain, filled in from reference TRBV7-3 and TRBJ2-1, reads GAGVSQTPSNKVTEKGKYVELRCDPISGHTALYWYRQSLGQGPEFLIYFQGTGAADDSGLPNDRFFAVRPEGSVSTLKIQRTERGDSAVYLCASSSSGGPYNEQFFGPGTRLTVL.